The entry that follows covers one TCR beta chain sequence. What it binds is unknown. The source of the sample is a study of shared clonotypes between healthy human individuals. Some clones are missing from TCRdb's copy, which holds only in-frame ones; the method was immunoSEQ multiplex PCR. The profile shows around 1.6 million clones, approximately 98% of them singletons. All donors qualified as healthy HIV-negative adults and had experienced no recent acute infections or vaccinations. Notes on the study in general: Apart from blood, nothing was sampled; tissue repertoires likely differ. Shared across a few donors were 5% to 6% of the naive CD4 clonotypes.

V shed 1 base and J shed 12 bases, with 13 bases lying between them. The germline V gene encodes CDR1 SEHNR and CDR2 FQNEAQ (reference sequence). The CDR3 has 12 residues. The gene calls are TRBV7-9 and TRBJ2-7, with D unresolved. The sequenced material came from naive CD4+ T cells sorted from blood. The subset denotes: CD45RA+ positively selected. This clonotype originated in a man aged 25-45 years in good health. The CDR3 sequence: CASSLGATGGYF. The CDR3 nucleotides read TGTGCCAGCAGCTTAGGAGCGACCGGCGGGTACTTC.